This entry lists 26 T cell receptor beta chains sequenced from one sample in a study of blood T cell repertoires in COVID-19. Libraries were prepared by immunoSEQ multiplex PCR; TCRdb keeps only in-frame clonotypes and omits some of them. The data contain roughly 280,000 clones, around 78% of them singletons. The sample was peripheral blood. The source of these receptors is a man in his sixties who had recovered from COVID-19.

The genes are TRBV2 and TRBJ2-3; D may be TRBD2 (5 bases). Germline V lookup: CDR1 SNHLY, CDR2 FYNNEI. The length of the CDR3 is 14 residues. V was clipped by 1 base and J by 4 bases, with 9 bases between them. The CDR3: CASSEGGFPDTQYF. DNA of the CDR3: TGTGCCAGCAGTGAAGGCGGGTTCCCAGATACGCAGTATTTT.

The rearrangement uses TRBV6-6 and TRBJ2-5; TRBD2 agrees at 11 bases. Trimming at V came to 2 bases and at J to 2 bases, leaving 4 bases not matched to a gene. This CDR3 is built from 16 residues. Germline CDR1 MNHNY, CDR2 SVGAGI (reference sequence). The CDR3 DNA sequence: TGTGCCAGCAGTTACAACGTAGCGGGGGGGCAAGAGACCCAGTACTTC. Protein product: CASSYNVAGGQETQYF.

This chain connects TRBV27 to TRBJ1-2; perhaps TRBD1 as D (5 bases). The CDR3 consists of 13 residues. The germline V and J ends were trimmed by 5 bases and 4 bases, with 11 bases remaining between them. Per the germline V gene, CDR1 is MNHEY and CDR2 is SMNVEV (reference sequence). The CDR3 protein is CASSIRQSYGYTF. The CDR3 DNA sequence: TGTGCCAGCAGTATACGACAGTCCTATGGCTACACCTTC.

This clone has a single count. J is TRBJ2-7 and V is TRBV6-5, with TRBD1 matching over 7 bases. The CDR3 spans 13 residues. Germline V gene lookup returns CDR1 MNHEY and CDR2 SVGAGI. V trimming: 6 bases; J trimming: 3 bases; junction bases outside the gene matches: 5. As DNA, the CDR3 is TGTGCCAGCAGGGCGACAGGGAACTACGAGCAGTACTTC. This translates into CASRATGNYEQYF.

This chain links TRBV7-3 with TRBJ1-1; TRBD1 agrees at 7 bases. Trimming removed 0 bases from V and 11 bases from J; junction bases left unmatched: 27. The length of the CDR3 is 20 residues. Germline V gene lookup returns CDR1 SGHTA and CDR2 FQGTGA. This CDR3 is CASSLTTTAVRRDTGAGAFF. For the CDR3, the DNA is TGTGCCAGCAGCTTAACTACGACGGCCGTTCGGCGGGACACAGGGGCGGGGGCTTTCTTT.

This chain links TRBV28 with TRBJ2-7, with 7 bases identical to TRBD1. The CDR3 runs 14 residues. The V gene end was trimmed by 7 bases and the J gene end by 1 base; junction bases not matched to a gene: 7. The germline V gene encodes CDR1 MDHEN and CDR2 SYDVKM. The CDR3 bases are TGTGCCAGCAAATACAGGGGAACATCCTACGAGCAGTACTTC. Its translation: CASKYRGTSYEQYF.

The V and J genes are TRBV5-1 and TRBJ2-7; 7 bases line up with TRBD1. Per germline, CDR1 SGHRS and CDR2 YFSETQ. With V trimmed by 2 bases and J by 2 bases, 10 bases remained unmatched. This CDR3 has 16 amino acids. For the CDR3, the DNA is TGCGCCAGCAGCTTAATCCTGCAGGGGGTACCCTACGAGCAGTACTTC. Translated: CASSLILQGVPYEQYF.

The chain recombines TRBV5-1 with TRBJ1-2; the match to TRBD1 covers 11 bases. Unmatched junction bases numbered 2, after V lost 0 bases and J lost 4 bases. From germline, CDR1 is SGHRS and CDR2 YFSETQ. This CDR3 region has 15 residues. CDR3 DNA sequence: TGCGCCAGCAGCTTGGGGACAGGGGGCGGCTATGGCTACACCTTC. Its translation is CASSLGTGGGYGYTF. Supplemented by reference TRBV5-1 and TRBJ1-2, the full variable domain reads KAGVTQTPRYLIKTRGQQVTLSCSPISGHRSVSWYQQTPGQGLQFLFEYFSETQRNKGNFPGRFSGRQFSNSRSEMNVSTLELGDSALYLCASSLGTGGGYGYTFGSGTRLTVV.

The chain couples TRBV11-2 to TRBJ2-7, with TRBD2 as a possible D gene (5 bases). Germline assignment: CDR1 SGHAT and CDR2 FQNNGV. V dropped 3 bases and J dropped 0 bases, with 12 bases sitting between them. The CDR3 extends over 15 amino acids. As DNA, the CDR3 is TGTGCCAGCAGCTTCGGGCGGGCTTACTCCTACGAGCAGTACTTC. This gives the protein CASSFGRAYSYEQYF.

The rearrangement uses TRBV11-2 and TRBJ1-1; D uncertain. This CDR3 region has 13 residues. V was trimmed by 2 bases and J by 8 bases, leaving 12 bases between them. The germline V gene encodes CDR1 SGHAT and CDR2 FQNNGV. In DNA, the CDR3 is TGTGCCAGCAGCTTAACGCAGGCAAGAGAAGCTTTCTTT. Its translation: CASSLTQAREAFF.

Here the CDR3 reads CASSVQAPGYTF. The CDR3 DNA is TGTGCCAGCAGCGTACAGGCTCCTGGCTACACCTTC. This chain connects TRBV7-9 to TRBJ1-2, with a weak D call TRBD1 (5 bases). V was trimmed by 5 bases and J by 7 bases, leaving 11 bases between them. The CDR3 is 12 residues long. Looked up from germline, CDR1 is SEHNR and CDR2 is FQNEAQ (reference sequence).

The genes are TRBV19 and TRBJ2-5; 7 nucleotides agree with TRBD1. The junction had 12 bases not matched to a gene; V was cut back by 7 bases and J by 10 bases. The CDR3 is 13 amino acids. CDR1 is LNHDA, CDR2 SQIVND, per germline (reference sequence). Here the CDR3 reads CASTPGGDGGQYF. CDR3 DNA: TGTGCCAGTACCCCAGGGGGAGATGGAGGCCAGTACTTC.

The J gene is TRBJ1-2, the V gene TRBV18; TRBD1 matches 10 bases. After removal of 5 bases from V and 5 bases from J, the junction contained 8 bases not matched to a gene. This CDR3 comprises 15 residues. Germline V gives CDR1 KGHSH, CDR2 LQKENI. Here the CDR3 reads CASSSRTGGAYGYTF. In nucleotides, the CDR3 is TGTGCCAGCTCATCCCGGACAGGGGGTGCTTATGGCTACACCTTC.

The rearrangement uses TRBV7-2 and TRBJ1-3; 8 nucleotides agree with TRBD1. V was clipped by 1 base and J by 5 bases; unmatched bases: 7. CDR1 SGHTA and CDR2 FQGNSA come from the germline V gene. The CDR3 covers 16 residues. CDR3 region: CASSLEGTGSRNTIYF. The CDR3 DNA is TGTGCCAGCAGCTTAGAGGGGACAGGTTCTAGAAACACCATATATTTT.

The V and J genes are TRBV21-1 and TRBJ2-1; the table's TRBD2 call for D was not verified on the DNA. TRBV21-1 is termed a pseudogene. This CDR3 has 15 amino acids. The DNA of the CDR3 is TGTGCCACCTCGCTCGGACTAGCGGGAGAGAATGAGCAGTTCTTC. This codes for CATSLGLAGENEQFF.

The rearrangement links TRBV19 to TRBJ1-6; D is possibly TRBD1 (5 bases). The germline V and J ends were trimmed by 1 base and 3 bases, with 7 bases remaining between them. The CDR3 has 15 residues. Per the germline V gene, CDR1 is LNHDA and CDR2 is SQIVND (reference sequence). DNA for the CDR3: TGTGCCAGTAGTATAGCCGGGGGCTATAATTCACCCCTCCACTTT. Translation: CASSIAGGYNSPLHF.

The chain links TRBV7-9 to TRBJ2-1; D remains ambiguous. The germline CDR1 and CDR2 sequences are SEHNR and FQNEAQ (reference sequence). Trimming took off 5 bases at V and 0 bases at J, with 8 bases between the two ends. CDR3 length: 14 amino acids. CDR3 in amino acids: CASSRSSSYNEQFF. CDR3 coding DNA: TGTGCCAGCAGCCGATCGAGCTCCTACAATGAGCAGTTCTTC.

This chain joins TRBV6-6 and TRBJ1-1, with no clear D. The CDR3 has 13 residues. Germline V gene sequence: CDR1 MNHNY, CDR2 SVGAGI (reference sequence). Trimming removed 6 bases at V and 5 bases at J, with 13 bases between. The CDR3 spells CASSDHPGTEAFF. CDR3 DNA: TGTGCCAGCAGCGACCACCCGGGTACTGAAGCTTTCTTT.

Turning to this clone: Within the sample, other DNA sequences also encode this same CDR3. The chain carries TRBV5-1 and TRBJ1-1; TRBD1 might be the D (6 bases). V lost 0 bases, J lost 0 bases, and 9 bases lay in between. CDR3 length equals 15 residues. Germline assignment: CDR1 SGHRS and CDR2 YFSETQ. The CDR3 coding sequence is TGCGCCAGCAGCTTGGGGCAGGGGATGAACACTGAAGCTTTCTTT. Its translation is CASSLGQGMNTEAFF.

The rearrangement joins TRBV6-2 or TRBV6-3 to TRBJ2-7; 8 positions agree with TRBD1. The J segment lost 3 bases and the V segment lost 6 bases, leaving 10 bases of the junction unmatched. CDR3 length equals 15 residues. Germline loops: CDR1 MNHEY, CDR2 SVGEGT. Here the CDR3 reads CASSPQGARVYEQYF. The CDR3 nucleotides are TGTGCCAGCAGCCCTCAGGGGGCTCGGGTCTACGAGCAGTACTTC.

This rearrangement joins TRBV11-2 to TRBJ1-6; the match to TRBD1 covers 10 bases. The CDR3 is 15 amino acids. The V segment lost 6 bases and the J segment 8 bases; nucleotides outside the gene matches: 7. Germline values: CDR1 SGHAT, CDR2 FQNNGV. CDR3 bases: TGTGCCAGCAGAACGTGGGGGACAGGGGATTCACCCCTCCACTTT. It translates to CASRTWGTGDSPLHF. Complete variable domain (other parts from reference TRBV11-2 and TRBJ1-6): EAGVAQSPRYKIIEKRQSVAFWCNPISGHATLYWYQQILGQGPKLLIQFQNNGVVDDSQLPKDRFSAERLKGVDSTLKIQPAKLEDSAVYLCASRTWGTGDSPLHFGNGTRLTVT.

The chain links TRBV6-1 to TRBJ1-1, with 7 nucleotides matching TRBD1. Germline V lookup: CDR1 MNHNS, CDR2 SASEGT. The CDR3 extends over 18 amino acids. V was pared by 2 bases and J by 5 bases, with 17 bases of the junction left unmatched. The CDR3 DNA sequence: TGTGCCAGCAGTGAACCCAAACGGGACAGCTTTGTAGGGACTGAAGCTTTCTTT. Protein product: CASSEPKRDSFVGTEAFF.

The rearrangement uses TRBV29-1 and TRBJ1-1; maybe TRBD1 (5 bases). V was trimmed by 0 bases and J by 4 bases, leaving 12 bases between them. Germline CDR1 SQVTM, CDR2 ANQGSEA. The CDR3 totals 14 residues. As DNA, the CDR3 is TGCAGCGTTGAAGATGGATGGGGGGGCACTGAAGCTTTCTTT. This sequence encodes CSVEDGWGGTEAFF.

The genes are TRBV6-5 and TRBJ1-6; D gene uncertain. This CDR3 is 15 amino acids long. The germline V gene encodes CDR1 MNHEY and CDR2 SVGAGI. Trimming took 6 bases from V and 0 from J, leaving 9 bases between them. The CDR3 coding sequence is TGTGCCAGCAGATACGACTTCTCCTATAATTCACCCCTCCACTTT. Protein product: CASRYDFSYNSPLHF.

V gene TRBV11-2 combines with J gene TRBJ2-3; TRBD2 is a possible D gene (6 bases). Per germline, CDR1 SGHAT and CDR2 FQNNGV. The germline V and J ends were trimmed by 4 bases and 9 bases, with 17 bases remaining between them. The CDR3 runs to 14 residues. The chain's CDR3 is CASSSPGTGGTQYF. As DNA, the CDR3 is TGTGCCAGCAGCTCCCCGGGGACCGGGGGAACGCAGTATTTT.

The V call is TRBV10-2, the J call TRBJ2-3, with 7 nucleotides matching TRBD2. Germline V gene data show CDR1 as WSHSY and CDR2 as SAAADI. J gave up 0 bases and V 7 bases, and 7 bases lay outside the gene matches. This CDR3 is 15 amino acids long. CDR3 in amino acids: CASNPSGLSTDTQYF. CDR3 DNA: TGCGCCAGCAATCCTAGCGGTCTCAGCACAGATACGCAGTATTTT.